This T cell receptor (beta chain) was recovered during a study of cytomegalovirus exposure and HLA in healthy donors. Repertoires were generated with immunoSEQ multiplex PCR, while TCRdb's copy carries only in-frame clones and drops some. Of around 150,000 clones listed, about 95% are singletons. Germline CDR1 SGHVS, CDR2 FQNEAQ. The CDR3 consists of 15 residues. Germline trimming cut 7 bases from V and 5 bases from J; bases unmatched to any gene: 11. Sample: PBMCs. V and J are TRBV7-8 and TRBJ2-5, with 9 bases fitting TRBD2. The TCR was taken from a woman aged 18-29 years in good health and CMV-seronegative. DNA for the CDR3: TGTGCCAGCATCCCGGCGGGGGGGCGCTTGGAGACCCAGTACTTC. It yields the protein CASIPAGGRLETQYF.